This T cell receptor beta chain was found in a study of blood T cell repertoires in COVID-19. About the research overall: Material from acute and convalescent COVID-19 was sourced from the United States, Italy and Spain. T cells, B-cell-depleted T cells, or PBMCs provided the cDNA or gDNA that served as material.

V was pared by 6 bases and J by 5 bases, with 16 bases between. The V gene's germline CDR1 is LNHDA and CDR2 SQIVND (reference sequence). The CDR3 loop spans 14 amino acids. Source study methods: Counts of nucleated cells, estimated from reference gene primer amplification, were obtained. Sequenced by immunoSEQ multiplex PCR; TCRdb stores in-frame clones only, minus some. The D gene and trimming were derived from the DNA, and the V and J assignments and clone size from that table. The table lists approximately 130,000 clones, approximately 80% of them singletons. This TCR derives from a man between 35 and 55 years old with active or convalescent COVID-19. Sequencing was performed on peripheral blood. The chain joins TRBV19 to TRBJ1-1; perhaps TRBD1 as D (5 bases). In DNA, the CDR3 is TGTGCCAGTAGGCTTAAGGGAGGGGAGACTGAAGCTTTCTTT. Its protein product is CASRLKGGETEAFF.